Listed below are T cell receptor beta chains from one sample, sequenced in a study of cytomegalovirus exposure and HLA in healthy donors. The method was immunoSEQ multiplex PCR; TCRdb's version includes in-frame clones alone and lacks a portion of them. This sample yields around 140,000 clones, of which 77% are seen a single time; roughly 3.7% belongs to the top ten. Material: PBMCs. The receptors shown here come from a male donor in good health and CMV-seronegative. Both conserved end residues are part of each CDR3. Each record gives: V gene, clone size, D gene, J gene, CDR3 DNA, CDR3 protein. D genes are given only for firm matches. The size entry is marked missing in some rows and otherwise reads once, few, many or a size class.

v_gene: TRBV10-2; abundance: .; d_gene: .; j_gene: TRBJ1-1; CDR3nt: TGCGCCAGCACCCCGGGAAGATCCGCTTTCTTT; CDR3aa: CASTPGRSAFF
v_gene: TRBV10-3; abundance: once; d_gene: TRBD2; j_gene: TRBJ2-1; CDR3nt: TGTGCCACCGCGGGGGGGGCCTCCTACAATGAGCAGTTCTTC; CDR3aa: CATAGGASYNEQFF
v_gene: TRBV27; abundance: .; d_gene: .; j_gene: TRBJ2-7; CDR3nt: TGTGCCAGCAGTCCCCGGACTAGAGGGGGCTACGAGCAGTACTTC; CDR3aa: CASSPRTRGGYEQYF
v_gene: TRBV9; abundance: .; d_gene: TRBD2; j_gene: TRBJ2-2; CDR3nt: TGTGCCAGCAGCGGGCTAGCGGGAGTCACCGGGGAGCTGTTTTTT; CDR3aa: CASSGLAGVTGELFF
v_gene: TRBV4-1; abundance: .; d_gene: TRBD1; j_gene: TRBJ2-7; CDR3nt: TGCGCCAGCAGCCAAGTTGACAGGGCCTACGAGCAGTACTTC; CDR3aa: CASSQVDRAYEQYF
v_gene: TRBV11-2; abundance: .; d_gene: TRBD1; j_gene: TRBJ2-3; CDR3nt: TGTGCCAGCAGCCGACAGGGGGCGCAAGATACGCAGTATTTT; CDR3aa: CASSRQGAQDTQYF
v_gene: TRBV6-6; abundance: few; d_gene: .; j_gene: TRBJ2-2; CDR3nt: TGTGCCAGCAGTTATGGTCGGGGGTCCGGGGAGCTGTTTTTT; CDR3aa: CASSYGRGSGELFF
v_gene: TRBV6-1; abundance: .; d_gene: TRBD1; j_gene: TRBJ1-2; CDR3nt: TGTGCCAGCAGTGAAAGGGGGGACAGCTATGGCTACACCTTC; CDR3aa: CASSERGDSYGYTF
v_gene: TRBV5-1; abundance: .; d_gene: TRBD2; j_gene: TRBJ2-3; CDR3nt: TGCGCCAGCAGCTTTGGTAGCGGGAGGGCAGATACGCAGTATTTT; CDR3aa: CASSFGSGRADTQYF
v_gene: TRBV6-1; abundance: .; d_gene: .; j_gene: TRBJ2-2; CDR3nt: TGTGCCAGCAGGAGGAGCAGGGAGGCCGGGGAGCTGTTTTTT; CDR3aa: CASRRSREAGELFF
v_gene: TRBV4-2; abundance: .; d_gene: TRBD1; j_gene: TRBJ1-2; CDR3nt: TGTGCCAGCAGCCCGGACAGGACCAACTATGGCTACACCTTC; CDR3aa: CASSPDRTNYGYTF
v_gene: TRBV19; abundance: few; d_gene: .; j_gene: TRBJ1-3; CDR3nt: TGTGCCAGTAGTATGGCCAAGGGGCGCTCTGGAAACACCATATATTTT; CDR3aa: CASSMAKGRSGNTIYF
v_gene: TRBV19; abundance: .; d_gene: .; j_gene: TRBJ2-1; CDR3nt: TGTGCCAGTAGAAGAGGGTCCTACAATGAGCAGTTCTTC; CDR3aa: CASRRGSYNEQFF